This T cell receptor (beta chain) was observed in a study of shared clonotypes between healthy human individuals (TCRdb year 2020). Turning to the overall study: Two women and a few men aged 18 to 49 years were included in the cohort. Blood TCR repertoires of five healthy adults were deeply sequenced to estimate repertoire size and the extent of clonotype sharing between individuals. To increase sequencing depth and limit assay-specific biases, TCR repertoire library preparation and sequencing were carried out by different laboratories using diverse techniques. For each donor, CD4 naive and CD4 memory were each run on three plates, CD8 naive on two plates, and CD8 memory on one plate. Each donor's leukapheresis produced roughly between about 0.9 and 9.5 billion PBMCs.

Taken from the germline V gene, the CDR1 and CDR2 loops are SGHVS and FQNEAQ. V is shortened by 0 bases, J by 2 bases, and the region joining them spans 13 bases. Including cysteine and phenylalanine, the CDR3 has 16 amino acids. Only the CDR3 DNA is retained, 48 bases long and in frame from the first base. This clone was counted a single time. It lacks a known antigen. Within one base of it there is no much larger clone, and no base qualities were kept. Results and caveats for the whole study, not just this receptor: Sampling was limited to blood, and TCR repertoires in tissue likely differ from TCR repertoires in blood. Pairwise subsampling led to the expectation that sequencing depth would affect the degree of clonotype sharing among donors. Naive subsets generally had larger estimated clonotype richness than memory subsets. Because the study included only a small number of donors, the genetic and exposure-history diversity represented was limited. When a few donors were compared, the shared fraction of clonotypes was about 5.4% for naive CD4, around 3.5% for naive CD8, roughly 2.3% for memory CD4, and roughly 0.4% for memory CD8. Compared with non-shared clonotypes, clonotypes shared by all four sorted-subset donors had higher generation probabilities. Rarefaction of sorted-subset datasets indicated incomplete sequencing despite the large sequencing depth.

TCR CDR3 regions were amplified from genomic DNA by multiplex PCR using the deep immunoSEQ assay. Genomic DNA extracted from each cell subset was distributed evenly over all wells of several immunoSEQ 96-well plates, and each plate served as one replicate. Each replicate PCR for sorted subsets received about 200 ng genomic DNA, equal to roughly 29,000 T cell genomes. Purified libraries were measured with a Qubit 3.0 fluorometer, size-checked on a Bioanalyzer 2100, and measured again with the KAPA Library Quantification kit. Every immunoSEQ 96-well plate was sequenced on a dedicated single-read 150-cycle Illumina NextSeq 550 flow cell. Concerning the study's data processing: The immunoSEQ output contained only junctional sequences without quality scores, so filtering could not match that applied to full-length reads. Sequences were annotated with PyIR, a Python wrapper for IgBLAST v1.9, and V/J genes and CDR3 were assigned using IMGT germline references. Reads were removed for weak V/J assignments (E-value above 1e-6), missing CDR3, stop codons, out-of-frame junctions, or ambiguous translated residues. V3J clonotypes were defined as sequences sharing an identical inferred V gene, J gene, and CDR3 amino acid sequence. To compute the percentage overlap between repertoires, the number of shared unique clonotypes was divided by the size of the smaller repertoire. Richness of each repertoire was evaluated using RTK rarefaction, the Chao1 estimator, and Recon v2.1 estimates of unobserved clonotypes. OLGA was used to compute generation probabilities for all TCRbeta clonotypes that the gDNA method yielded from a few donors. As stored in TCRdb, this immuneACCESS dataset retains in-frame rearrangements with V and J assigned. A fraction of the clones does not appear; measured against another copy, unresolved V genes explain less than half of the discrepancy, and the remainder lacks a known reason. V, J and clone size were drawn from that table, and D and trimming were deduced from the DNA. The table for this sample lists around 2.1 million clones; approximately 94% of them were counted only once. Over 1.5% of the sample rests with the top ten.

CD8 naive samples were obtained by positive selection for CCR7 among CD45RO-negative cells, yielding a CD45RA+CCR7+ population from which TemRA cells were excluded. The donors were healthy, HIV-negative adults with no recently reported acute infections or vaccinations. All donors were Caucasian adults living in Nashville, Tennessee, USA. Blood was obtained by leukapheresis, after which PBMCs were separated by Ficoll-Histopaque density gradient centrifugation and cryopreserved in liquid nitrogen vapor phase. Purity and quantity of every magnetically sorted T cell population were checked by analytical flow cytometry. From each sorted fraction, genomic DNA was isolated and quantified by UV absorbance on a Nanodrop 2000c.

Sequenced material: naive CD8+ T cells from PBMCs. Read against the paper, the sample's cell subset or site label means: CD45RA+CCR7+. The receptor was isolated from a man younger than 30 in good health. Some clones in this sample may be carry-over from other donors' samples. The rearranged chain carries TRBV7-8 and TRBJ1-2; 5 matching bases give a weak D call of TRBD1. The CDR3 here reads CASSLAGVRTNYGYTF. DNA sequence: TGTGCCAGCAGCTTAGCTGGAGTCCGGACAAACTATGGCTACACCTTC.